This TCR beta chain was observed in a study of blood T cell repertoires in COVID-19. Overall study: The United States, Italy and Spain supplied acute and convalescent COVID-19 samples.

Cohorts were based on clinical histories the participants reported. Within 2 weeks before study entry, exposed participants met a COVID-19 case. This clone was recorded once. Method: immunoSEQ multiplex PCR; TCRdb's copy keeps in-frame clones and lacks some. The sample consists of some 150,000 clones, 80% to 85% of them appearing once. Sequenced input: PBMCs or T cells enriched from blood (not recorded which). The source is a woman aged 45-60 years who had been exposed to COVID-19.

The CDR3 sequence is CASSYLNRAPYEQYF. In nucleotides, the CDR3 is TGTGCCAGCAGTTACTTAAACAGGGCGCCCTACGAGCAGTACTTC. The V and J genes are TRBV27 and TRBJ2-7, with D possibly matching TRBD1 (6 bases). Looked up from germline, CDR1 is MNHEY and CDR2 is SMNVEV (reference sequence). V lost 4 bases and J 2 bases, leaving 15 bases between the germline ends. This CDR3 contains 15 residues.